Presented here are 17 T cell receptor beta chains from one specimen sequenced in a study of high-grade serous ovarian cancer treatment subgroups. Tumor tissue was taken before any definitive surgery or chemotherapy was given. Sequenced by immunoSEQ multiplex PCR; TCRdb stores in-frame clones only, minus some. Counted here are approximately 2,500 clones, around 67% occurring once; the ten biggest clones make up 12%. What was sequenced was tumor tissue. The receptors come from a human donor with high-grade serous ovarian cancer.

The table lists this clone with a count of one. V usage is TRBV5-4 and J usage is TRBJ1-2, with D tentatively TRBD1 (5 bases). CDR1 and CDR2 from the germline V gene are SGHNT and YYREEE (reference sequence). V was cut by 2 bases and J by 5 bases, with 7 bases left in between. There are 12 residues in the CDR3. The CDR3, as DNA: TGTGCCAGCAGCTTAGAGGGGTATGGCTACACCTTC. This gives the protein CASSLEGYGYTF.

This clone appeared a single time. The J gene is TRBJ2-7, the V gene TRBV7-1; TRBD1 agrees at 10 bases. TRBV7-1 is reported as an ORF; its role is uncertain. V trimming: 4 bases; J trimming: 2 bases; junction bases outside the gene matches: 8. This CDR3 region has 16 residues. The CDR3 region has the DNA TGTGCCAGCAGCTTAGATACCGGGACAGGGGCCTACGAGCAGTACTTC. Translated: CASSLDTGTGAYEQYF.

The rearrangement joins TRBV7-6 to TRBJ2-5; 10 bases fit TRBD1. Germline lookup yields CDR1 SGHVS and CDR2 FNYEAQ. The CDR3 has 16 amino acids. V shed 4 bases and J 1 base; nucleotides not matched to a gene: 6. CDR3 protein: CASSSRDRGFQETQYF. CDR3 nucleotides: TGTGCCAGCAGCTCCCGGGACAGGGGTTTCCAAGAGACCCAGTACTTC.

This sequence joins TRBV6-1 and TRBJ2-4; tentatively, D is TRBD2 (5 bases). The CDR3 has 15 residues. Germline loops: CDR1 MNHNS, CDR2 SASEGT. V lost 3 bases, J lost 4 bases, and 13 bases lay in between. The CDR3 spells CASSDFTRGKNIQYF. CDR3 DNA sequence: TGTGCCAGCAGTGACTTTACTAGAGGGAAAAACATTCAGTACTTC.

This rearrangement joins TRBV5-1 to TRBJ1-6, with 9 bases identical to TRBD1. V was clipped by 0 bases and J by 8 bases; unmatched bases: 0. CDR3 length: 14 residues. Germline V lookup: CDR1 SGHRS, CDR2 YFSETQ. The chain's CDR3 is CASSLGTGDSPLHF. The CDR3 bases are TGCGCCAGCAGCTTGGGGACAGGGGATTCACCCCTCCACTTT.

This clone has only one observation. The chain is built from TRBV29-1 and TRBJ2-7; D is unclear. From germline, CDR1 is SQVTM and CDR2 ANQGSEA. CDR3 length: 12 residues. V lost 7 bases and J lost 5, with 15 bases in between. The CDR3: CSALTLLDEQYF. The CDR3 DNA is TGCAGCGCATTGACCCTTCTGGACGAGCAGTACTTC.

This clone was counted a single time. A junction end diverges from the germline sequence, so it may reflect a read error. The chain links TRBV13 to TRBJ1-1; 9 bases match TRBD1. The CDR3 spans 15 residues. Germline assignment: CDR1 PRHDT and CDR2 FYEKMQ (reference sequence). The CDR3 DNA follows: TGTGCCAGCAGCTACCGGGACAGGGCTCGGCCACATCTCTTTTTT. It encodes CASSYRDRARPHLFF.

CDR3 nucleotides: TGTGCCAGCAGTCACAGGGTTCGCAGCACTGAAGCTTTCTTT. It is translated as CASSHRVRSTEAFF. The chain links TRBV27 to TRBJ1-1; perhaps TRBD1 as D (6 bases). V lost 5 bases and J lost 4, with 14 bases in between. Germline assignment: CDR1 MNHEY and CDR2 SMNVEV (reference sequence). This CDR3 is built from 14 residues.

This rearrangement joins TRBV27 to TRBJ2-3; weak D call: TRBD1 (5 bases). Germline CDR1 and CDR2: MNHEY and SMNVEV (reference sequence). V shed 8 bases and J shed 0 bases, with 12 bases lying between them. This CDR3 spans 14 amino acids. CDR3 residues: CASGHRQSTDTQYF. In nucleotides, the CDR3 is TGTGCCAGCGGGCACAGGCAAAGCACAGATACGCAGTATTTT.

The chain uses TRBV11-3 and TRBJ2-1, with 7 bases that match TRBD1. The CDR3 consists of 18 residues. Germline-derived CDR1 and CDR2 are SGHNT and YENEEA. V lost 7 bases, J lost 7 bases, and 22 bases stayed unmatched. CDR3 DNA sequence: TGTGCCAGCAAAAGCGCCGTGGGGTCGAGGGGGCTGGGGAATGAGCAGTTCTTC. Amino acids: CASKSAVGSRGLGNEQFF.

The chain joins TRBV16 to TRBJ2-7, with 12 bases fitting TRBD2. CDR1 and CDR2 from the germline V gene are KGHSY and FQNENV. CDR3 length: 17 residues. With 3 bases clipped from V and 6 bases from J, the junction kept 12 bases outside the gene matches. The chain's CDR3 is CASSHGELAGGQSEQYF. The CDR3 coding sequence is TGTGCCAGCAGCCATGGAGAGCTAGCGGGGGGGCAGAGCGAGCAGTACTTC.

The chain has TRBV2 and TRBJ2-3, with 8 nucleotides matching TRBD2. V lost 9 bases to trimming and J lost 2 bases; unmatched junction nucleotides: 10. Germline CDR1 reads SNHLY; CDR2 reads FYNNEI. This CDR3 is 15 amino acids long. CDR3 bases: TGTGCCAGTCGCAGGACTAGCAAAAACACAGATACGCAGTATTTT. Translating gives CASRRTSKNTDTQYF.

The chain recombines TRBV5-1 with TRBJ2-5; 9 nucleotides agree with TRBD2. Germline V gives CDR1 SGHRS, CDR2 YFSETQ. The V gene end was trimmed by 1 base and the J gene end by 5 bases; junction bases not matched to a gene: 12. The length of the CDR3 is 17 residues. The CDR3 DNA is TGCGCCAGCAGCTTGCGGCTAGCGGGGCTGGGAGACGAGACCCAGTACTTC. This gives the protein CASSLRLAGLGDETQYF.

V gene TRBV7-3 combines with J gene TRBJ2-1; D may be TRBD1 (5 bases). The CDR3 is 13 amino acids. Germline values: CDR1 SGHTA, CDR2 FQGTGA. The ends were cut back, 5 bases at V and 8 bases at J, with 13 bases in the middle. CDR3 sequence (DNA): TGTGCCAGCAGCCCAAAAGGACAAGATGAGCAGTTCTTC. Protein sequence: CASSPKGQDEQFF.

J is TRBJ2-4 and V is TRBV7-2; 9 bases match TRBD2. This CDR3 comprises 17 residues. CDR1 SGHTA and CDR2 FQGNSA come from the germline V gene. Trimming at V came to 3 bases and at J to 6 bases, leaving 12 bases not matched to a gene. Here the CDR3 DNA reads TGTGCCAGCAGCTTCATATCAGCGGGGGGCGTCGGAAACATTCAGTACTTC. Protein sequence: CASSFISAGGVGNIQYF.

The CDR3 is CASSPDENYGYTF. CDR3 in DNA: TGTGCCAGCAGCCCGGACGAGAACTATGGCTACACCTTC. This chain uses TRBV7-2 with TRBJ1-2; D call uncertain. V was cut by 5 bases and J by 2 bases, with 9 bases left in between. Germline CDR1 SGHTA, CDR2 FQGNSA. The CDR3 sequence is 13 residues long.

In its sample, this clone was seen a few times. V is TRBV7-3 and J is TRBJ1-1; D might be TRBD1 (6 bases). V was trimmed by 5 bases and J by 4 bases, leaving 11 bases between them. The CDR3 spans 13 residues. CDR1 and CDR2 from the germline V gene are SGHTA and FQGTGA. The CDR3 sequence: CASSPTGSTEAFF. The CDR3 nucleotides are TGTGCCAGCAGCCCCACAGGGTCCACTGAAGCTTTCTTT.